The 9 T cell receptor beta chains in this list originate from one sample, sequenced in a study of regulatory T cells in long-lasting Graves disease (dated by TCRdb to about 2021). Libraries were built with multiplex PCR. Sequencer: Illumina HiSeq 4000. CDR3 regions were amplified by Arm-PCR with iRepertoire HTBI primers to construct TCR beta libraries. The public reads were reprocessed in TCRdb via fastp at Q25 and MiXCR, keeping in-frame beta chains. Here each entry gathers all rows of one CDR3 protein and keeps the most common genes and DNA. The sample table holds hundreds of thousands of distinct CDR3 sequences, of which 15% to 20% were seen once. The ten largest clones take up roughly 25% of the sample. The time point label on this specimen signifies: newly diagnosed GD, antithyroid drugs for less than 3 months. For both TCR sequencing and RNA sequencing, RNA was extracted from PBMCs in TRIzol.

The sample also formed part of further work on T cells in Graves' hyperthyroidism and ophthalmopathy.

Sequences were derived from peripheral blood mononuclear cells (PBMCs), sampled at new diagnosis, from a patient treated with antithyroid drugs. These receptors all come from a woman aged 40 to 65 with Graves disease. Donor details come from another sample of the same person, matched by shared clones.

Many counts were recorded for this clonotype. The chain has TRBV2 and TRBJ2-6; no clear D gene. The length of the CDR3 is 15 residues. The germline CDR1 and CDR2 sequences are SNHLY and FYNNEI. V lost 8 bases, J lost 3 bases, and 14 bases lay in between. The CDR3 region has the DNA TGTGCCAGCTTGGAAGGGCTAGGTGGGGCCAACGTCCTGACTTTC. Amino acid sequence: CASLEGLGGANVLTF.

At least ten counts were recorded for this clonotype. The chain links TRBV12-3 or TRBV12-4 to TRBJ2-3; D possibly corresponds to TRBD2 (5 bases). The CDR3 has 14 residues. Trimming removed 3 bases at V and 1 base at J, with 8 bases between. CDR3 amino acids: CASSFTRGTDTQYF. DNA of the CDR3: TGTGCCAGCAGTTTTACGCGGGGCACAGATACGCAGTATTTT.

This clonotype came up a few times. A much larger clone sits a single nucleotide away, making a read error possible. The chain combines TRBV5-1 with TRBJ1-5; no clear D. Trimming shortened V by 4 bases and J by 7 bases, and 18 bases separated the two germline ends. The CDR3 runs to 15 residues. From germline, CDR1 is SGHRS and CDR2 YFSETQ. The CDR3, as DNA: TGCGCCAGCAGCAGTGGGGTTGGGCGTGAACAGCCCCAGCATTTT. Its protein product is CASSSGVGREQPQHF.

This clonotype showed up just a few times. The V and J genes are TRBV20-1 and TRBJ1-5; D unclear. The ends were cut back, 1 base at V and 7 bases at J, with 11 bases in the middle. There are 13 residues in the CDR3. Germline V lookup: CDR1 DFQATT, CDR2 SNEGSKA (reference sequence). The chain's CDR3 is CSARGGIKQPQHF. In nucleotides, the CDR3 is TGCAGTGCTAGAGGAGGAATCAAACAGCCCCAGCATTTT.

This clonotype showed up many times. V is TRBV28 and J is TRBJ2-2, with 8 bases matching TRBD2. The CDR3 covers 17 residues. Per germline, CDR1 MDHEN and CDR2 SYDVKM. V dropped 10 bases and J dropped 3; count of bases not matched to a gene: 16. CDR3 in amino acids: CATARSSGGGHTGELFF. In nucleotides, the CDR3 is TGTGCCACCGCCCGTTCCTCGGGGGGGGGACACACCGGGGAGCTGTTTTTT.

This clonotype has at least ten counts. J is TRBJ2-1 and V is TRBV27; D ambiguous. The CDR3 contains 13 residues. Germline values: CDR1 MNHEY, CDR2 SMNVEV (reference sequence). Between the trimmed V and J ends, which lost 3 bases and 11 bases, there was a span of 14 bases. CDR3 amino acids: CASSFLPDRKQFF. The CDR3 bases are TGTGCCAGCAGTTTTCTCCCAGACCGCAAGCAGTTCTTC.

Worth noting for this clonotype: Since a much larger clone is just one base distant, this may be a read error. J is TRBJ2-7 and V is TRBV12-3 or TRBV12-4; the D is unclear. This CDR3 comprises 14 residues. DNA of the CDR3: TGTGCCAGCACCAGCTCTCCGTCCTCCTACGGGCAGTACTTC. Translating it yields CASTSSPSSYGQYF.

The chain employs TRBV5-1 and TRBJ1-6; D is undetermined. The CDR3 length is 13 residues. V was pared by 5 bases and J by 4 bases, with 7 bases between. Germline-derived CDR1 and CDR2 are SGHRS and YFSETQ. CDR3 amino acids: CASREEYNSPLHF. CDR3 in DNA: TGCGCCAGCAGGGAAGAGTATAATTCACCCCTCCACTTT.

The rearrangement uses TRBV15 and TRBJ1-4, with a possible D match to TRBD1 (6 bases). The CDR3 is 15 residues long. The V end was cut by 1 base, the J end by 3 bases, with 9 bases between. Germline-derived CDR1 and CDR2 are LNHNV and YYDKDF (reference sequence). CDR3 protein: CATSRVAGANEKLFF. The CDR3 region has the DNA TGTGCCACCAGCAGAGTGGCAGGGGCTAATGAAAAACTGTTTTTT. Using reference TRBV15 and TRBJ1-4 for the parts outside the CDR3, the full variable domain is DAMVIQNPRYQVTQFGKPVTLSCSQTLNHNVMYWYQQKSSQAPKLLFHYYDKDFNNEADTPDNFQSRRPNTSFCFLDIRSPGLGDTAMYLCATSRVAGANEKLFFGSGTQLSVL.